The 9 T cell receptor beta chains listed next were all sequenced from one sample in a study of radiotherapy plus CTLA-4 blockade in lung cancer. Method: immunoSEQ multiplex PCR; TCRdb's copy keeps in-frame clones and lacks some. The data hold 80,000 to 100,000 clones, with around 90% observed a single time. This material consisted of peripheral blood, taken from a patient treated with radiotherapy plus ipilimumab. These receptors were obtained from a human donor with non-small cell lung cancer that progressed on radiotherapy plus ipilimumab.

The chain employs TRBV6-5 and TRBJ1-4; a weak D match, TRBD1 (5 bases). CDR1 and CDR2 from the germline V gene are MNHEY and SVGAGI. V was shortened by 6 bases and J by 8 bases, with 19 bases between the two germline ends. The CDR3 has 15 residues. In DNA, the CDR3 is TGTGCCAGCAGCATGACAGCCCAGGAGGGGGAAAAACTGTTTTTT. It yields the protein CASSMTAQEGEKLFF.

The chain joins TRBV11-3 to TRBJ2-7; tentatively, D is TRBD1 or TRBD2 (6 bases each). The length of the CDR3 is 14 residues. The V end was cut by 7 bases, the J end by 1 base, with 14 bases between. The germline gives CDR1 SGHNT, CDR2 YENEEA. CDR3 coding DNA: TGTGCCAGCACCCCGGGGGCCGTTTCCTACGAGCAGTACTTC. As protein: CASTPGAVSYEQYF.

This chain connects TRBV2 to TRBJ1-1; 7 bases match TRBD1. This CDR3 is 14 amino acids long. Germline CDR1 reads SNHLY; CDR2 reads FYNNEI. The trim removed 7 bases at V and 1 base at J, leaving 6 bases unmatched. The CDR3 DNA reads TGTGCCAGCACTCCGACAGGGTCGAACACTGAAGCTTTCTTT. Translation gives CASTPTGSNTEAFF.

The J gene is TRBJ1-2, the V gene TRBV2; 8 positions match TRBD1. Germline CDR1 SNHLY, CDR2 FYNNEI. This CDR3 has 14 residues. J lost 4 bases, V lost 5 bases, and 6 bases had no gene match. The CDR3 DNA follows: TGTGCCAGCAGTTCCAACAGGGGGAGCTATGGCTACACCTTC. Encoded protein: CASSSNRGSYGYTF.

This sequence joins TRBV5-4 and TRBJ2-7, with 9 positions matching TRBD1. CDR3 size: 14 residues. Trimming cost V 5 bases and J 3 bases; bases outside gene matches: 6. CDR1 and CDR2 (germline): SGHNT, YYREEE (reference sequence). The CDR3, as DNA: TGTGCCAGCAGGGAAGACAGGGGGGACTACGAGCAGTACTTC. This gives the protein CASREDRGDYEQYF.

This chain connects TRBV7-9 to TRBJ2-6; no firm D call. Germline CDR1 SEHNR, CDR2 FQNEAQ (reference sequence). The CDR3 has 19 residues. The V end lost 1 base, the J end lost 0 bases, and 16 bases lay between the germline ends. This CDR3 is CASSLGKPKIRSGANVLTF. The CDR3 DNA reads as TGTGCCAGCAGCTTAGGGAAACCCAAAATTCGCTCTGGGGCCAACGTCCTGACTTTC.

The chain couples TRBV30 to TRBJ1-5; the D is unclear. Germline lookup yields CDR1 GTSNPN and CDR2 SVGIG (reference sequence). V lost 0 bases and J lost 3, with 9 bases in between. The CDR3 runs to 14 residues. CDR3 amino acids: CAWSVVQVNQPQHF. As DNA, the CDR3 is TGTGCCTGGAGTGTAGTGCAGGTCAATCAGCCCCAGCATTTT.

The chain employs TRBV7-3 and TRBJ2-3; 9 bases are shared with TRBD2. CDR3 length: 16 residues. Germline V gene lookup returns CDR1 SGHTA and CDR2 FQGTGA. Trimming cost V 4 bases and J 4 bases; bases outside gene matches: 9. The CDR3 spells CASSSGLARTPDTQYF. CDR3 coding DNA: TGTGCCAGCAGCTCCGGACTAGCGCGGACCCCAGATACGCAGTATTTT.

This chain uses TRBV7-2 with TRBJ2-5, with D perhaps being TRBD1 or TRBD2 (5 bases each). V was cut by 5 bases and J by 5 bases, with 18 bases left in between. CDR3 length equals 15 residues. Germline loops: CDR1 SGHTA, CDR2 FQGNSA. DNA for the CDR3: TGTGCCAGCAGCCGGGGCGGAAGCCGGCGGGAGACCCAGTACTTC. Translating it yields CASSRGGSRRETQYF.